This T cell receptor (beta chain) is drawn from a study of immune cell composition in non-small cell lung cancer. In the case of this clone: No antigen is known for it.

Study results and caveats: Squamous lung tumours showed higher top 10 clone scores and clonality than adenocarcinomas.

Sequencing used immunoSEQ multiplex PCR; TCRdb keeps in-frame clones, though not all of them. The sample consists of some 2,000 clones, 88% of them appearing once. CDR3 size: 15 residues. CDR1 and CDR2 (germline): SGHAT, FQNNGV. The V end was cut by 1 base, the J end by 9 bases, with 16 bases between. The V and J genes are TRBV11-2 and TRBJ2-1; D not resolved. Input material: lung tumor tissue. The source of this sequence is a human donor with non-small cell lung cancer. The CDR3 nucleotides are TGTGCCAGCAGCTTAGCCGTCATAACAGCCGGTGAGCAGTTCTTC. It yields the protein CASSLAVITAGEQFF.